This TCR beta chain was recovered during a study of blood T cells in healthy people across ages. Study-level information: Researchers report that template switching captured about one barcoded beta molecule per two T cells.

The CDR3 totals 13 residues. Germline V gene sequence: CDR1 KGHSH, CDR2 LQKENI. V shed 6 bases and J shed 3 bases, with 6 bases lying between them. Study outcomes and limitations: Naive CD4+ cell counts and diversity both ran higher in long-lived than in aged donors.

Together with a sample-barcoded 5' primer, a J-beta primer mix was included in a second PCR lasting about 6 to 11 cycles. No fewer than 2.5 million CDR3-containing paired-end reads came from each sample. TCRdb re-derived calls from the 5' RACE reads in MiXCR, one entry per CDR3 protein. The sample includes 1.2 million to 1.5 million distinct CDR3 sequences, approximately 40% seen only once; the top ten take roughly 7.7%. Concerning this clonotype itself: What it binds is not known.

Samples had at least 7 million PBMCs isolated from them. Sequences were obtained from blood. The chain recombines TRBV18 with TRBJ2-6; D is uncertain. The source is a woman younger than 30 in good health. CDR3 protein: CASSPGGANVLTF. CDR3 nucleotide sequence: TGTGCCAGCTCTCCCGGTGGGGCCAACGTCCTGACTTTC.